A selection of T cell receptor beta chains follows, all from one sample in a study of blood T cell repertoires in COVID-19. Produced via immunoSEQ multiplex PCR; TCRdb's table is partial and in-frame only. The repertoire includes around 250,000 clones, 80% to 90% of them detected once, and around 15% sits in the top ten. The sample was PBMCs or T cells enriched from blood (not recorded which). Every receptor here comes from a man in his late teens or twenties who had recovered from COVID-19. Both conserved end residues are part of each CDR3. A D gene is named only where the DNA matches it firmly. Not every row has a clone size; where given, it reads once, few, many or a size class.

CDR3aa: CAWGRLSTDTQYF
CDR3nt: TGTGCCTGGGGGCGTCTCAGCACAGATACGCAGTATTTT
d_gene: .
v_gene: TRBV30
abundance: .
j_gene: TRBJ2-3
len: 13

CDR3aa: CASSLRTSGETDTQYF
CDR3nt: TGTGCCAGCAGCTTACGGACTAGCGGGGAAACAGATACGCAGTATTTT
d_gene: TRBD2
v_gene: TRBV11-2
abundance: .
j_gene: TRBJ2-3
len: 16

CDR3aa: CASSPGTGSGTEAFF
CDR3nt: TGTGCCAGCAGCCCAGGCACGGGGTCGGGCACTGAAGCTTTCTTT
d_gene: .
v_gene: TRBV11-2
abundance: .
j_gene: TRBJ1-1
len: 15

CDR3aa: CASSYREPGYNEQFF
CDR3nt: TGTGCCAGCAGTTATAGGGAGCCGGGGTACAATGAGCAGTTCTTC
d_gene: .
v_gene: TRBV6-5
abundance: .
j_gene: TRBJ2-1
len: 15

CDR3aa: CASSRPGQEETEAFF
CDR3nt: TGTGCCAGCAGCCGGCCAGGACAGGAGGAAACTGAAGCTTTCTTT
d_gene: TRBD1
v_gene: TRBV5-4
abundance: .
j_gene: TRBJ1-1
len: 15

CDR3aa: CASSLPGGTNTGELFF
CDR3nt: TGTGCCAGCAGCCTCCCGGGGGGGACGAACACCGGGGAGCTGTTTTTT
d_gene: TRBD2
v_gene: TRBV13
abundance: .
j_gene: TRBJ2-2
len: 16

CDR3aa: CASSADRDNSPLHF
CDR3nt: TGTGCCAGCAGCGCGGACAGGGATAATTCACCCCTCCACTTT
d_gene: TRBD1
v_gene: TRBV9
abundance: .
j_gene: TRBJ1-6
len: 14

CDR3aa: CASSFGTRYNEQFF
CDR3nt: TGTGCCAGCAGCTTCGGGACTCGATACAATGAGCAGTTCTTC
d_gene: .
v_gene: TRBV11-3
abundance: once
j_gene: TRBJ2-1
len: 14

CDR3aa: CASSYGVRGRGYTF
CDR3nt: TGTGCCAGCAGTTACGGTGTGAGGGGGAGAGGCTACACCTTC
d_gene: .
v_gene: TRBV6-5
abundance: .
j_gene: TRBJ1-2
len: 14

CDR3aa: CASSQDDRGYEQYF
CDR3nt: TGTGCCAGCAGCCAAGATGACAGGGGGTACGAGCAGTACTTC
d_gene: TRBD1
v_gene: TRBV4-2
abundance: .
j_gene: TRBJ2-7
len: 14

CDR3aa: CATGDSTYGYTF
CDR3nt: TGTGCCACTGGGGACAGCACCTATGGCTACACCTTC
d_gene: TRBD1
v_gene: TRBV6-5
abundance: .
j_gene: TRBJ1-2
len: 12

CDR3aa: CASSLGTSGDNEQFF
CDR3nt: TGCGCCAGCAGCTTGGGGACTAGCGGAGACAATGAGCAGTTCTTC
d_gene: TRBD2
v_gene: TRBV5-1
abundance: .
j_gene: TRBJ2-1
len: 15

CDR3aa: CASSSDRGQPQHF
CDR3nt: TGTGCCAGCAGTTCGGACAGGGGGCAGCCCCAGCATTTT
d_gene: TRBD1
v_gene: TRBV12-3/TRBV12-4
abundance: .
j_gene: TRBJ1-5
len: 13

CDR3aa: CAWSAQGQGDYQPQHF
CDR3nt: TGTGCCTGGAGTGCGCAGGGACAGGGGGATTATCAGCCCCAGCATTTT
d_gene: TRBD1
v_gene: TRBV30
abundance: once
j_gene: TRBJ1-5
len: 16

CDR3aa: CASSLQGAGDNSPLHF
CDR3nt: TGCGCCAGCAGCTTACAGGGGGCCGGCGATAATTCACCCCTCCACTTT
d_gene: TRBD1
v_gene: TRBV5-1
abundance: .
j_gene: TRBJ1-6
len: 16

CDR3aa: CASSQGALSSVRNTEAFF
CDR3nt: TGCGCCAGCAGCCAAGGGGCTTTAAGTTCGGTGAGGAACACTGAAGCTTTCTTT
d_gene: .
v_gene: TRBV4-1
abundance: few
j_gene: TRBJ1-1
len: 18

CDR3aa: CATSSGTTSSLF
CDR3nt: TGTGCCACCAGCAGTGGGACTACGTCGTCGCTCTTC
d_gene: TRBD2
v_gene: TRBV15
abundance: .
j_gene: TRBJ2-1
len: 12

CDR3aa: CASSRLGETYEQYF
CDR3nt: TGTGCCAGCAGCCGACTAGGGGAAACCTACGAGCAGTACTTC
d_gene: .
v_gene: TRBV3-1/TRBV3-2
abundance: .
j_gene: TRBJ2-7
len: 14

CDR3aa: CASSITGVNQPQHF
CDR3nt: TGTGCCAGTAGTATCACAGGGGTTAATCAGCCCCAGCATTTT
d_gene: TRBD1
v_gene: TRBV19
abundance: few
j_gene: TRBJ1-5
len: 14

CDR3aa: CASSLANYNEQFF
CDR3nt: TGTGCCAGCAGCTTAGCGAATTACAATGAGCAGTTCTTC
d_gene: .
v_gene: TRBV5-6
abundance: few
j_gene: TRBJ2-1
len: 13

CDR3aa: CAWSVWAGQYF
CDR3nt: TGTGCCTGGAGTGTCTGGGCCGGGCAGTACTTC
d_gene: .
v_gene: TRBV30
abundance: .
j_gene: TRBJ2-7
len: 11

CDR3aa: CASSFAKPGQQETQYF
CDR3nt: TGTGCCAGCAGCTTTGCGAAACCGGGACAGCAAGAGACCCAGTACTTC
d_gene: TRBD1
v_gene: TRBV7-9
abundance: .
j_gene: TRBJ2-5
len: 16

CDR3aa: CASSLRGSNYGYTF
CDR3nt: TGTGCCAGCAGCTTAAGGGGGAGTAACTATGGCTACACCTTC
d_gene: .
v_gene: TRBV11-3
abundance: .
j_gene: TRBJ1-2
len: 14

CDR3aa: CASSLRTGSSGANVLTF
CDR3nt: TGCGCCAGCAGCTTGAGGACAGGGAGCTCTGGGGCCAACGTCCTGACTTTC
d_gene: TRBD1
v_gene: TRBV5-1
abundance: few
j_gene: TRBJ2-6
len: 17

CDR3aa: CASSRQGLSSYNSPLHF
CDR3nt: TGTGCCAGCAGTAGACAGGGCTTGAGCTCCTATAATTCACCCCTCCACTTT
d_gene: TRBD1
v_gene: TRBV27
abundance: .
j_gene: TRBJ1-6
len: 17

CDR3aa: CASSLYRQGVGYTF
CDR3nt: TGTGCCAGCAGTTTATATAGACAGGGAGTCGGCTACACCTTC
d_gene: TRBD1
v_gene: TRBV28
abundance: .
j_gene: TRBJ1-2
len: 14

CDR3aa: CASSIFYSSGGTDTQYF
CDR3nt: TGTGCCAGTAGTATCTTTTACTCCAGCGGGGGCACAGATACGCAGTATTTT
d_gene: TRBD2
v_gene: TRBV19
abundance: once
j_gene: TRBJ2-3
len: 17

CDR3aa: CAWSGLTIGNTGELFF
CDR3nt: TGTGCCTGGAGCGGACTTACAATCGGGAACACCGGGGAGCTGTTTTTT
d_gene: .
v_gene: TRBV30
abundance: few
j_gene: TRBJ2-2
len: 16

CDR3aa: CAISATGQQYF
CDR3nt: TGTGCCATCAGTGCGACAGGGCAGCAGTACTTC
d_gene: TRBD1
v_gene: TRBV10-3
abundance: .
j_gene: TRBJ2-7
len: 11

CDR3aa: CASSLDTGTAGYTF
CDR3nt: TGTGCCAGCAGCTTAGATACCGGGACAGCAGGCTACACCTTC
d_gene: TRBD1
v_gene: TRBV7-8
abundance: .
j_gene: TRBJ1-2
len: 14

CDR3aa: CASKGGDQPQHF
CDR3nt: TGTGCCAGTAAAGGGGGGGATCAGCCCCAGCATTTT
d_gene: .
v_gene: TRBV19
abundance: .
j_gene: TRBJ1-5
len: 12

CDR3aa: CASSGVLGQGSDEQYF
CDR3nt: TGTGCCAGCAGTGGTGTATTGGGACAGGGCTCGGACGAGCAGTACTTC
d_gene: TRBD1
v_gene: TRBV27
abundance: .
j_gene: TRBJ2-7
len: 16

CDR3aa: CASSRSSGSDLREQFF
CDR3nt: TGCGCCAGCAGCCGATCCAGCGGGTCAGACTTAAGGGAGCAGTTCTTC
d_gene: .
v_gene: TRBV4-1
abundance: .
j_gene: TRBJ2-1
len: 16

CDR3aa: CASSPGQGTYNEQFF
CDR3nt: TGTGCCAGCTCACCTGGACAGGGGACCTACAATGAGCAGTTCTTC
d_gene: TRBD1
v_gene: TRBV18
abundance: .
j_gene: TRBJ2-1
len: 15

CDR3aa: CASSQEAQGIPYEQYF
CDR3nt: TGTGCCAGCAGCCAAGAAGCTCAGGGCATTCCCTACGAGCAGTACTTC
d_gene: .
v_gene: TRBV3-1/TRBV3-2
abundance: .
j_gene: TRBJ2-7
len: 16

CDR3aa: CASSSWTGKNEKLFF
CDR3nt: TGTGCCAGCAGCTCCTGGACAGGGAAAAATGAAAAACTGTTTTTT
d_gene: TRBD1
v_gene: TRBV7-9
abundance: .
j_gene: TRBJ1-4
len: 15

CDR3aa: CASSPEAGAYYEQYF
CDR3nt: TGTGCCAGCAGCCCGGAGGCAGGGGCCTACTACGAGCAGTACTTC
d_gene: .
v_gene: TRBV7-6
abundance: .
j_gene: TRBJ2-7
len: 15

CDR3aa: CKLDRGDEQYF
CDR3nt: TGCAAATTGGACAGGGGCGACGAGCAGTACTTC
d_gene: TRBD1
v_gene: TRBV20-1
abundance: .
j_gene: TRBJ2-7
len: 11

CDR3aa: CASSLSRGAGEAFF
CDR3nt: TGTGCCAGCAGTTTAAGTCGGGGAGCGGGTGAAGCTTTCTTT
d_gene: .
v_gene: TRBV27
abundance: .
j_gene: TRBJ1-1
len: 14

CDR3aa: CASSWDRGGQPQHF
CDR3nt: TGTGCCAGCAGTTGGGACAGGGGCGGTCAGCCCCAGCATTTT
d_gene: TRBD1
v_gene: TRBV27
abundance: .
j_gene: TRBJ1-5
len: 14

CDR3aa: CASSYSSEAKNIQYF
CDR3nt: TGTGCCAGCAGTTACTCGAGTGAGGCCAAAAACATTCAGTACTTC
d_gene: .
v_gene: TRBV6-2/TRBV6-3
abundance: once
j_gene: TRBJ2-4
len: 15

CDR3aa: CATSPGLAGNEQFF
CDR3nt: TGTGCCACCAGCCCGGGACTAGCGGGCAATGAGCAGTTCTTC
d_gene: TRBD2
v_gene: TRBV15
abundance: once
j_gene: TRBJ2-1
len: 14

CDR3aa: CASSLPAGGLGDTQYF
CDR3nt: TGTGCCAGCAGCTTGCCAGCGGGGGGGCTGGGAGATACGCAGTATTTT
d_gene: TRBD2
v_gene: TRBV7-9
abundance: .
j_gene: TRBJ2-3
len: 16

CDR3aa: CASSLRGRVKPQHF
CDR3nt: TGTGCCAGCAGTCTAAGGGGTAGGGTCAAGCCCCAGCATTTT
d_gene: .
v_gene: TRBV28
abundance: .
j_gene: TRBJ1-5
len: 14

CDR3aa: CASLRPGQGYQETQYF
CDR3nt: TGTGCCAGCCTACGACCGGGCCAGGGCTACCAAGAGACCCAGTACTTC
d_gene: .
v_gene: TRBV2
abundance: .
j_gene: TRBJ2-5
len: 16

CDR3aa: CASSYRGGNTEAFF
CDR3nt: TGTGCCAGCAGTTACAGGGGGGGGAACACTGAAGCTTTCTTT
d_gene: .
v_gene: TRBV6-5
abundance: .
j_gene: TRBJ1-1
len: 14

CDR3aa: CASSIDLSTEAFF
CDR3nt: TGTGCCAGTAGTATAGATCTAAGCACTGAAGCTTTCTTT
d_gene: .
v_gene: TRBV19
abundance: .
j_gene: TRBJ1-1
len: 13

CDR3aa: CASSQDLWPMNTEAFF
CDR3nt: TGTGCCAGCAGCCAAGATTTGTGGCCGATGAACACTGAAGCTTTCTTT
d_gene: .
v_gene: TRBV14
abundance: many
j_gene: TRBJ1-1
len: 16

CDR3aa: CASSFGPGVPNTEAFF
CDR3nt: TGTGCCAGCAGTTTCGGGCCGGGGGTCCCTAACACTGAAGCTTTCTTT
d_gene: .
v_gene: TRBV27
abundance: .
j_gene: TRBJ1-1
len: 16

CDR3aa: CASSLQGLAGFYNEQFF
CDR3nt: TGCGCCAGCAGCCTCCAAGGACTAGCGGGATTCTACAATGAGCAGTTCTTC
d_gene: TRBD2
v_gene: TRBV4-1
abundance: once
j_gene: TRBJ2-1
len: 17

CDR3aa: CASTRRATRTYEQYF
CDR3nt: TGTGCCTCCACTCGGAGAGCGACTAGGACCTACGAGCAGTACTTC
d_gene: .
v_gene: TRBV30
abundance: .
j_gene: TRBJ2-7
len: 15

CDR3aa: CASSRALVVAGGYYGYTF
CDR3nt: TGTGCCAGCAGCCGGGCCCTGGTGGTGGCGGGGGGTTACTATGGCTACACCTTC
d_gene: .
v_gene: TRBV11-2
abundance: .
j_gene: TRBJ1-2
len: 18

CDR3aa: CASSPQGTSGIDTQYF
CDR3nt: TGTGCCAGCTCACCACAGGGGACTAGCGGGATAGATACGCAGTATTTT
d_gene: TRBD2
v_gene: TRBV18
abundance: once
j_gene: TRBJ2-3
len: 16

CDR3aa: CASSGEGTNSNEKLFF
CDR3nt: TGTGCCAGCTCAGGGGAGGGGACCAACTCTAATGAAAAACTGTTTTTT
d_gene: .
v_gene: TRBV18
abundance: .
j_gene: TRBJ1-4
len: 16

CDR3aa: CASGRAGGAYNEQFF
CDR3nt: TGTGCTAGTGGTCGCGCGGGAGGCGCCTACAATGAGCAGTTCTTC
d_gene: TRBD2
v_gene: TRBV12-5
abundance: few
j_gene: TRBJ2-1
len: 15

CDR3aa: CASSFAQGHGYTF
CDR3nt: TGTGCCAGCAGTTTTGCACAGGGGCATGGCTACACCTTC
d_gene: TRBD1
v_gene: TRBV27
abundance: .
j_gene: TRBJ1-2
len: 13

CDR3aa: CASSIPTGAINEKLFF
CDR3nt: TGTGCCAGTAGTATCCCCACAGGGGCTATTAATGAAAAACTGTTTTTT
d_gene: TRBD1
v_gene: TRBV19
abundance: .
j_gene: TRBJ1-4
len: 16

CDR3aa: CASSPATTNEKLFF
CDR3nt: TGTGCCAGCAGTCCAGCGACAACTAATGAAAAACTGTTTTTT
d_gene: .
v_gene: TRBV28
abundance: .
j_gene: TRBJ1-4
len: 14

CDR3aa: CASSSTGFIDTQYF
CDR3nt: TGTGCCAGCAGTTCTACAGGGTTTATAGATACGCAGTATTTT
d_gene: .
v_gene: TRBV27
abundance: .
j_gene: TRBJ2-3
len: 14